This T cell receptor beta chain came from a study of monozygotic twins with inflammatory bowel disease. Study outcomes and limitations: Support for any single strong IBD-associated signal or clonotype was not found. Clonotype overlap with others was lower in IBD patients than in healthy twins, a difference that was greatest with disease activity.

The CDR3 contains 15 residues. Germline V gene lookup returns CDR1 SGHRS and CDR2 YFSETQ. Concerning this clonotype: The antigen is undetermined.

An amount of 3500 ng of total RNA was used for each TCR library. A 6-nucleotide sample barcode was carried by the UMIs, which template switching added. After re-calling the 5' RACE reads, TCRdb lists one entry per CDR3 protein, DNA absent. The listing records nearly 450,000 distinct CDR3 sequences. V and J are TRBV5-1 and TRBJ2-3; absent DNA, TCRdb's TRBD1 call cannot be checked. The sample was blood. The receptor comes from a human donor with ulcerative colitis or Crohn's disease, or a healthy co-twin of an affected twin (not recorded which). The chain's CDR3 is CASRPTGVSTDTQYF.